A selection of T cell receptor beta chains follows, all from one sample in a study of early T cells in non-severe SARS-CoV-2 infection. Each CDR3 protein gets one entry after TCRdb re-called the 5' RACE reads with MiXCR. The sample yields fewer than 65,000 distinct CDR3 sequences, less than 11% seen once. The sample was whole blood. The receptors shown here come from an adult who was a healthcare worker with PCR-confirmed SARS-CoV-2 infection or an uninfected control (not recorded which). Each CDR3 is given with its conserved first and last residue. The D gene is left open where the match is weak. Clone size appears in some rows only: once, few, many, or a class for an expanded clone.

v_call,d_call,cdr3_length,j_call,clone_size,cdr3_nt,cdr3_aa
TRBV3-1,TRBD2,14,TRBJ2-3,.,TGTGCCAGCAGCCAAGCACTAGCGGTAGATACGCAGTATTTT,CASSQALAVDTQYF
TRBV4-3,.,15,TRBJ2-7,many,TGCGCCAGCAGCCAAGGTACGGGAGAGGCTTACGAGCAGTACTTC,CASSQGTGEAYEQYF
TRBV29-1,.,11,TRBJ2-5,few,TGCAGCGTTGGGCCCGGGGAGACCCAGTACTTC,CSVGPGETQYF
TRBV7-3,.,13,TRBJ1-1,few,TGTGCCAGCAGCTCCGGGTCCGGGACTGAAGCTTTCTTT,CASSSGSGTEAFF
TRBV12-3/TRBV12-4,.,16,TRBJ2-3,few,TGTGCCAGCAGCTATAACGGACACCTAAGCACAGATACGCAGTATTTT,CASSYNGHLSTDTQYF
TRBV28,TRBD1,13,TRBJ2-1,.,TGTGCCAGCAACGGACAGGGGGTAGGTGAGCAGTTCTTC,CASNGQGVGEQFF
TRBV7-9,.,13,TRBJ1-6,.,TGTGCCAGCAGCTTGGGAAGGGATTCACCCCTCCACTTT,CASSLGRDSPLHF
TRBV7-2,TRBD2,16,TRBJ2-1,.,TGTGCCAGCAGACTCAGGCCGAGCGGGAGAATAGATGAGCAGTTCTTC,CASRLRPSGRIDEQFF
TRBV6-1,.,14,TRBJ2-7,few,TGTGCCAGCACTCGACAGGCGAGCTCCTACGAGCAGTACTTC,CASTRQASSYEQYF
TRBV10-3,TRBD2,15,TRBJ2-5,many,TGTGCCACTAAACTCGGACTAGCGGGATCAGAGACCCAGTACTTC,CATKLGLAGSETQYF
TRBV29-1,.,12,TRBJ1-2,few,TGCAGCGTCCCGACTTATAACTATGGCTACACCTTC,CSVPTYNYGYTF